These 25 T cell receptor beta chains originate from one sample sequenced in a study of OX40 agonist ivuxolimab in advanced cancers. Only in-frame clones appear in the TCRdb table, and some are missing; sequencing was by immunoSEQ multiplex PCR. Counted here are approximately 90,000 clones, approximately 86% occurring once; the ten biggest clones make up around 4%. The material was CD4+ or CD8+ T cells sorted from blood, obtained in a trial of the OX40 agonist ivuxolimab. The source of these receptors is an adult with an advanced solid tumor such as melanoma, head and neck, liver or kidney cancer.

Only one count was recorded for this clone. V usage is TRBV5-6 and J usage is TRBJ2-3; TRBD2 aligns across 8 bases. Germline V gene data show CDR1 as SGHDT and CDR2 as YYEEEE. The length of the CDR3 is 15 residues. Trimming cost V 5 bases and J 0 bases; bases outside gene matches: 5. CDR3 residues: CASSTLAGSTDTQYF. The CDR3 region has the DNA TGTGCCAGCAGTACGCTAGCGGGTAGCACAGATACGCAGTATTTT.

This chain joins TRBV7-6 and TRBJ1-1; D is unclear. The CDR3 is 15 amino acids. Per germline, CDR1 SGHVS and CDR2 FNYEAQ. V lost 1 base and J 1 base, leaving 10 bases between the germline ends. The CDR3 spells CASSLDWGSNTEAFF. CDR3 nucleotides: TGTGCCAGCAGCTTAGACTGGGGATCGAACACTGAAGCTTTCTTT.

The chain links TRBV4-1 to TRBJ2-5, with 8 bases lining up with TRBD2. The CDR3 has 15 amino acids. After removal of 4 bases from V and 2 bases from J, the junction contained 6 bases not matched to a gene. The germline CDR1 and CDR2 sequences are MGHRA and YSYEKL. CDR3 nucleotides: TGCGCCAGCAGCCTCACCGGGGGGGGTCAAGAGACCCAGTACTTC. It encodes CASSLTGGGQETQYF.

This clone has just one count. CDR3 region: CASGQGWDQPQHF. For the CDR3, the DNA is TGTGCCAGTGGACAGGGGTGGGATCAGCCCCAGCATTTT. The chain joins TRBV2 to TRBJ1-5, with 9 bases aligning to TRBD1. J gave up 5 bases and V 9 bases, and 5 bases lay outside the gene matches. CDR3 length: 13 amino acids. Per the germline V gene, CDR1 is SNHLY and CDR2 is FYNNEI.

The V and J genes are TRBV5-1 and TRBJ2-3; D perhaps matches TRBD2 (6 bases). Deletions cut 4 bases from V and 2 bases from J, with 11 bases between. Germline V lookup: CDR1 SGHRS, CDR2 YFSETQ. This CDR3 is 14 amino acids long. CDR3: CASSPGGLTDTQYF. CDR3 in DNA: TGCGCCAGCAGCCCCGGGGGACTCACAGATACGCAGTATTTT.

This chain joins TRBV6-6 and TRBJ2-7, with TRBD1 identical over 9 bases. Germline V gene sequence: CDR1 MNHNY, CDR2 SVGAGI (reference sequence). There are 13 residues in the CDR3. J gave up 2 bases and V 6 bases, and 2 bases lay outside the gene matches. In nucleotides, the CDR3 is TGTGCCAGCAGGGGACAGGGCGCCTACGAGCAGTACTTC. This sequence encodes CASRGQGAYEQYF.

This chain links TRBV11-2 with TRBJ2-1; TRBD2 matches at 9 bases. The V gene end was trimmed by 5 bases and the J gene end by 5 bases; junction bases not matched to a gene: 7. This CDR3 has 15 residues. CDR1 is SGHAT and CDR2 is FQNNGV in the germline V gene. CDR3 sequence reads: CASSPGTSFDNEQFF. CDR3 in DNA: TGTGCCAGCAGCCCTGGGACTAGCTTCGACAATGAGCAGTTCTTC.

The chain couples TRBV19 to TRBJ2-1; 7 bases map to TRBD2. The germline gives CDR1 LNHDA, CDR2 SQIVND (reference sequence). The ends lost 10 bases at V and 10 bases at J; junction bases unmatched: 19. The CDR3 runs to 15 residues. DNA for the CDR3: TGTGCCACCCAGACCGGGACGGGGGGAAGGGGAGAGCAGTTCTTC. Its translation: CATQTGTGGRGEQFF.

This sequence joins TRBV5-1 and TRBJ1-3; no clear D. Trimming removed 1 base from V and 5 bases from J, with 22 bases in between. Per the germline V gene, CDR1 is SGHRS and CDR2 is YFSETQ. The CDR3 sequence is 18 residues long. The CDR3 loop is CASSLWFLRSIGRNTIYF. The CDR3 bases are TGCGCCAGCAGCTTGTGGTTTTTGCGCTCGATTGGTAGAAACACCATATATTTT. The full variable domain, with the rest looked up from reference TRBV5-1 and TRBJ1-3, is KAGVTQTPRYLIKTRGQQVTLSCSPISGHRSVSWYQQTPGQGLQFLFEYFSETQRNKGNFPGRFSGRQFSNSRSEMNVSTLELGDSALYLCASSLWFLRSIGRNTIYFGEGSWLTVV.

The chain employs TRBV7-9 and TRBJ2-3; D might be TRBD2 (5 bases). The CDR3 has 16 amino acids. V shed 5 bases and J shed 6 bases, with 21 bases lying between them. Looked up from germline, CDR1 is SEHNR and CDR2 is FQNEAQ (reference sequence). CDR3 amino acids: CASSALGSVGFDTQYF. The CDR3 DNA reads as TGTGCCAGCAGCGCCCTGGGGAGCGTGGGTTTTGATACGCAGTATTTT.

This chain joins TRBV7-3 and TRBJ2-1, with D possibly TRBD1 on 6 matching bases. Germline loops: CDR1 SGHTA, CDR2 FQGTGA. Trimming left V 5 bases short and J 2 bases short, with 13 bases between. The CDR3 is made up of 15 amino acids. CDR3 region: CASSLSQGTYNEQFF. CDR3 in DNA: TGTGCCAGCAGCCTATCACAGGGAACCTACAATGAGCAGTTCTTC.

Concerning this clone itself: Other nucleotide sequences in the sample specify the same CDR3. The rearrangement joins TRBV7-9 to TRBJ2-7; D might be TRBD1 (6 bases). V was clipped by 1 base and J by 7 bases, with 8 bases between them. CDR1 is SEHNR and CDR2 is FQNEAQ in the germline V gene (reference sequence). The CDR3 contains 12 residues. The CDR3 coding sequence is TGTGCCAGCAGCTTAGGGACAGATGAGCAGTACTTC. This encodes CASSLGTDEQYF.

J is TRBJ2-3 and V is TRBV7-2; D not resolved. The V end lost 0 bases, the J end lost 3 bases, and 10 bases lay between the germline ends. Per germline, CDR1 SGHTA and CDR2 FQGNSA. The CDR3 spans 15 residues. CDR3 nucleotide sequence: TGTGCCAGCAGCTTAGCGTTACAAGGGACAGATACGCAGTATTTT. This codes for CASSLALQGTDTQYF.

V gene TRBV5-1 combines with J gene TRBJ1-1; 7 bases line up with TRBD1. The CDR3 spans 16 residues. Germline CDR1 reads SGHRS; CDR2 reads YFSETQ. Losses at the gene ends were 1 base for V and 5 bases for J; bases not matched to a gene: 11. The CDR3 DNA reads TGCGCCAGCAGCTTGTCCTACAGGGGAGGTAGGACTGAAGCTTTCTTT. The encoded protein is CASSLSYRGGRTEAFF. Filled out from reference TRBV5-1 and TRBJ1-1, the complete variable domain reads KAGVTQTPRYLIKTRGQQVTLSCSPISGHRSVSWYQQTPGQGLQFLFEYFSETQRNKGNFPGRFSGRQFSNSRSEMNVSTLELGDSALYLCASSLSYRGGRTEAFFGQGTRLTVV.

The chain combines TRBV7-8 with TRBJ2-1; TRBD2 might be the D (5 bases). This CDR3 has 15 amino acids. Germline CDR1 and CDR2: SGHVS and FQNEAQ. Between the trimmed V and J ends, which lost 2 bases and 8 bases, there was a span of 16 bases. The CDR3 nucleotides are TGTGCCAGCAGCTTACGGAGGCACGCAGGTGATGAGCAGTTCTTC. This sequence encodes CASSLRRHAGDEQFF.

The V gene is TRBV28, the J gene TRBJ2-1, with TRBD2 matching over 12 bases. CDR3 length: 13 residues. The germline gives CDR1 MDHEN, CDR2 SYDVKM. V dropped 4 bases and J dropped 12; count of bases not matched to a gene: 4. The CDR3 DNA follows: TGTGCCAGCAGTTCTAGCGGGAGGGCCGTGCAGTTCTTC. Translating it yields CASSSSGRAVQFF.

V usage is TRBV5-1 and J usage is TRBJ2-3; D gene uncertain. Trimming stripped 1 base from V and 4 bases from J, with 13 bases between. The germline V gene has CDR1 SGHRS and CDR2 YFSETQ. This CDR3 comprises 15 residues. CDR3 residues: CASSLWGTEADTQYF. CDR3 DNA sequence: TGCGCCAGCAGCTTGTGGGGAACCGAGGCAGATACGCAGTATTTT.

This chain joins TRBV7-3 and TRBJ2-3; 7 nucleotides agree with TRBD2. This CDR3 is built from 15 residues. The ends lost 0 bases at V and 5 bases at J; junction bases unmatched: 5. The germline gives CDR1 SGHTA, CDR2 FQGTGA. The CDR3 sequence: CASSLTGGGEDTQYF. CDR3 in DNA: TGTGCCAGCAGCTTAACCGGGGGAGGGGAAGATACGCAGTATTTT.

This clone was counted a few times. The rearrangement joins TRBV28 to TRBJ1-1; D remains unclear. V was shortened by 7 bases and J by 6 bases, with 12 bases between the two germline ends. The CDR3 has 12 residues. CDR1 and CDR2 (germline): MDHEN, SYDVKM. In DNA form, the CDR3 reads TGTGCCAGCACCCTTCTTGGGGCTGAAGCTTTCTTT. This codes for CASTLLGAEAFF.

CDR3 in amino acids: CASSQDDLGIGNTIYF. CDR3 DNA: TGTGCCAGCAGCCAGGATGATCTTGGAATTGGAAACACCATATATTTT. The genes are TRBV4-2 and TRBJ1-3; D call uncertain. The CDR3 has 16 residues. V was pared by 3 bases and J by 3 bases, with 15 bases between. CDR1 is LGHNA and CDR2 is YNFKEQ in the germline V gene.

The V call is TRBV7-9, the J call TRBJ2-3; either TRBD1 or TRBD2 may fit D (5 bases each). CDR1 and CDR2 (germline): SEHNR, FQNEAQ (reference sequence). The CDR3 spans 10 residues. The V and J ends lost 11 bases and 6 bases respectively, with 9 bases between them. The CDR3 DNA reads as TGTGCCGGGGGATCGGATACGCAGTATTTT. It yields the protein CAGGSDTQYF.

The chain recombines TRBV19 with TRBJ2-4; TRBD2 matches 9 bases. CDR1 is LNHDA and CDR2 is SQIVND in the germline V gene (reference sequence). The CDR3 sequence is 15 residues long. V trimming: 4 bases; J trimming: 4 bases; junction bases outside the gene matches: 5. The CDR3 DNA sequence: TGTGCCAGTAGTAAGCGGGAGGTGGGGAAAAACATTCAGTACTTC. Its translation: CASSKREVGKNIQYF.

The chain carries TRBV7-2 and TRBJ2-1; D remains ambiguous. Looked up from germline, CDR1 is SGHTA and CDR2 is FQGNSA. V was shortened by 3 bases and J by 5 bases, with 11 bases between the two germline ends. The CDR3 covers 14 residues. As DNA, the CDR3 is TGTGCCAGCAGCTTGGGGATTGGAAACAATGAGCAGTTCTTC. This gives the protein CASSLGIGNNEQFF. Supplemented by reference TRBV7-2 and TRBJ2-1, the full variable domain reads GAGVSQSPSNKVTEKGKDVELRCDPISGHTALYWYRQSLGQGLEFLIYFQGNSAPDKSGLPSDRFSAERTGGSVSTLTIQRTQQEDSAVYLCASSLGIGNNEQFFGPGTRLTVL.

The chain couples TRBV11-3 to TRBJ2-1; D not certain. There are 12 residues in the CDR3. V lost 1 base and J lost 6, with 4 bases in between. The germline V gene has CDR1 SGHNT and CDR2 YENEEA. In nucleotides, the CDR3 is TGTGCCAGCAGCTTAGCAGCCAATGAGCAGTTCTTC. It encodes CASSLAANEQFF.

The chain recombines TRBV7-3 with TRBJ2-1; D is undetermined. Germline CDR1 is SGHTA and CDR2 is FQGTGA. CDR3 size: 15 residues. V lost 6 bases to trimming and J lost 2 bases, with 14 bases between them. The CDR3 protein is CASRTGLRTYNEQFF. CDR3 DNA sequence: TGTGCCAGCAGGACGGGTTTGCGGACCTACAATGAGCAGTTCTTC.